Listed here is a single T cell receptor (beta chain). This clonotype has only a few counts. Its antigen remains undetermined. No much larger clonotype is one base removed from it; base qualities were not supplied. Library construction relied on RT-PCR. The instrument was an Illumina HiSeq 2500. In-frame beta chains were kept once TCRdb had trimmed the public reads at Q25 with fastp and called clones with MiXCR. Under each unique CDR3 protein, matching rows form one entry showing the most common genes and DNA. This sample holds hundreds of thousands of distinct CDR3 sequences; 11% were observed only once. The top ten constitute about 10% of the sample. This record comes from a study of response to subunit inactivated influenza vaccine (dated by TCRdb to 2017 to 2018). In terms of the full investigation: Deep quantitative profiling of the T cell receptor repertoire was used in the study to follow responses to a trivalent subunit inactivated influenza vaccine.

Study-level results and caveats: The authors suggested that each seasonal influenza vaccination may recruit only a limited number of new T cells.

Via the germline V gene, CDR1 is SGHTA and CDR2 FQGNSA. The junction carries 12 bases between V and J, which are trimmed by 5 bases and 10 bases respectively. The CDR3 contains 12 residues, cysteine and phenylalanine counted. The DNA shown is the 36-base CDR3, in frame from base 1. The same sample was also used in a study of T cells expressing NK-cell markers. The second study, in turn, reports: 5'RACE template switching, by which a universal primer site and unique molecular identifiers were added, was used to make TCR beta cDNA libraries. Three sorted T-cell subsets (CD3+CD56+NKG2C+, CD3+CD56+NKG2C- and CD3+CD56-NKG2C+) from roughly eight donors had their TCR beta-chain repertoires profiled. Most of the eight sequenced donors were HCMV-seropositive and one was HCMV-seronegative. To restrict sorting to alphabetaTCR-expressing T cells, an anti-gammadeltaTCR antibody was added in several experiments. For more than 5 donors, the dominant CD3+CD56+NKG2C+ clonotypes were among the top 10 CD8+ clonotypes and accounted for 1.0-7.0% of CD8+ T cells. Those dominant clonotypes were again the most abundant among CD3+CD56-NKG2C+ cells in four donors, at roughly 28.3-60.1%. Whether the expanded NKG2C-expressing T cell clones were specific for HCMV antigens was left unclear. Randomly selected healthy volunteers, three men and five women, were used as the eight sequenced donors. To determine HCMV serostatus, a commercial ELISA kit was used to detect HCMV-specific IgG in serum. Peripheral blood mononuclear cells were isolated from blood by Ficoll density gradient centrifugation. For about 6 donors, bulk peripheral blood T-cell repertoires were additionally sequenced from unsorted PBMC. cDNA synthesis was primed from the TCR beta constant segment and was followed by two successive PCR amplification steps. The libraries were sequenced on Illumina HiSeq 2000/2500, MiSeq or NextSeq, producing 2 x 150 bp reads. MIGEC handled demultiplexing of the reads and grouping by UMI, while MiTCR was used to assemble and quantify clonotypes. To remove erroneous sequences, TCR cDNA sequences were retained only when supported by two or more reads. The tcR package was used for downstream repertoire analysis, with clonotypes matched between fractions based on CDR3 nucleotide sequence plus V segment. Antigen specificity was annotated against VDJdb with VDJmatch, allowing one amino acid substitution in CDR3.

Material: PBMCs from blood, obtained on the day of vaccination. The receptor was derived from a man over 45 who received an inactivated influenza vaccine. Donor details come from another sample of the same person, matched by shared clones. The sequence joins TRBV7-2 to TRBJ2-1; the D gene assignment is perhaps TRBD1 or TRBD2, with each matching 5 bases. The CDR3 here reads CASSLRWGEQFF. The nucleotides read TGTGCCAGCAGCCTTCGGTGGGGGGAGCAGTTCTTC.